This T cell receptor (beta chain) was observed in a study of T cell responses to AZD1222 COVID-19 vaccine. Produced via immunoSEQ multiplex PCR; TCRdb's table is partial and in-frame only. The sample has 160,000 or so clones; 75% to 95% are singletons. With regard to this clone: As yet, its antigen is unknown.

The study, taken as a whole, reports: Among AZD1222 vaccinees, only 5 to 7 were seropositive at baseline. Mapped onto spike, vaccine-associated CD4 TCRs spanned it and were dominant at 160-218 and 743-854. Spike-specific TCR repertoires showed rising breadth and depth after two AZD1222 doses.

The CDR3 covers 15 residues. Per germline, CDR1 SGHVS and CDR2 FNYEAQ. The V segment lost 10 bases and the J segment 4 bases; nucleotides outside the gene matches: 15. The receptor was isolated from an adult in good health. The input for sequencing was peripheral blood, taken on day 0 of AZD1222 vaccination. V and J are TRBV7-6 and TRBJ2-5; 7 nucleotides line up with TRBD1. CDR3 region: CATLDLGGVGETQYF. As DNA, the CDR3 is TGTGCCACCCTCGACTTAGGGGGCGTGGGAGAGACCCAGTACTTC.